This T cell receptor beta chain was captured in a study of PD-1 blockade in classical Hodgkin lymphoma. Regarding time point: cycle 4 day 1 (C4D1), after 6 weeks of nivolumab. Every single patient, without exception, relapsed after autologous stem cell transplantation, and brentuximab vedotin exposure varied. TCRdb's table, derived via immunoSEQ multiplex PCR, lists solely in-frame clones and lacks some. The table has over 70,000 clones, less than 95% seen once. The receptor comes from a human donor with classical Hodgkin lymphoma. The specimen comprised peripheral blood mononuclear cells (PBMCs), sampled before the fourth cycle of nivolumab.

The CDR3 region has the DNA TGTGCCAGCAGTTCTCCCGGGGTCTATGGCTACACCTTC. It encodes CASSSPGVYGYTF. The J gene is TRBJ1-2, the V gene TRBV28; D ambiguous. This CDR3 has 13 residues. CDR1 and CDR2 (germline): MDHEN, SYDVKM. Trimming pared 4 bases from V and 4 bases from J, leaving 10 bases between.